The present TCR beta chain was sequenced within a study of beta chain features in type 1 diabetes. Whole-study results and caveats: In every one of the four CD4+ subsets, TCRB CDR3s were moderately but significantly shorter in Type 1 diabetes patients. The naive, central memory and Treg TCRB repertoires looked more alike in patients than they did in healthy donors. With patients and controls alike, PCR might favor shorter templates to an equal degree.

Expressed TCRB transcripts were sequenced, since all the RNA that had been isolated was reverse transcribed. The average read count of naive, central memory and regulatory T cell samples was around 3.8 million. Sequenced by immunoSEQ multiplex PCR; TCRdb stores in-frame clones only, minus some. The sample records almost 350,000 clones, over 7% being singletons. This clone was detected only a few times. Its antigen is not known. Germline lookup yields CDR1 SGDLS and CDR2 YYNGEE. The CDR3 is made up of 14 amino acids. Trimming removed 7 bases at V and 5 bases at J, with 13 bases between. This receptor was taken from a man aged 30 to 39 with type 1 diabetes. Sequencing used central memory CD4+ T cells from blood. The chain joins TRBV9 to TRBJ1-6; TRBD1 is a possible D gene (5 bases). The CDR3 sequence is CASRRGGDNSPLHF. As DNA, the CDR3 is TGTGCCAGCCGGAGGGGCGGGGATAATTCACCCCTCCACTTT.